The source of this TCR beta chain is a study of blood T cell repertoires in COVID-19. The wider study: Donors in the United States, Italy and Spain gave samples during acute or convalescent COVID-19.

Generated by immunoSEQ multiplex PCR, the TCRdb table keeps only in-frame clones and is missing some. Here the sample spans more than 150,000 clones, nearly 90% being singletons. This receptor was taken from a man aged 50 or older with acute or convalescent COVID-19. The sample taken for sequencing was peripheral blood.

CDR3 nucleotides: TGCGCCAGCAGCTTGGGGGACAGGACGGCAGATACGCAGTATTTT. It specifies CASSLGDRTADTQYF. This chain links TRBV5-1 with TRBJ2-3; 8 bases agree with TRBD1. CDR1 and CDR2 from the germline V gene are SGHRS and YFSETQ. CDR3 length: 15 amino acids. Trimming at V came to 0 bases and at J to 4 bases, leaving 4 bases not matched to a gene.